The 30 T cell receptor beta chains reported below all come from one sample, sequenced in a study of HIV-infected patients and healthy controls. TCRdb reprocessed the 5' RACE reads with MiXCR, giving one entry per CDR3 protein. The sample carries approximately 64,000 distinct CDR3 sequences, about 19% recorded once. Material for sequencing was CD4+ T cells from blood. The source of these receptors is a human donor in good health.

The V call is TRBV25-1, the J call TRBJ2-7, with D perhaps being TRBD1 or TRBD2 (6 bases each). The germline V and J ends were trimmed by 4 bases and 4 bases, with 17 bases remaining between them. CDR1 is MGHDK and CDR2 is SYGVNS in the germline V gene. The CDR3 consists of 15 residues. The chain's CDR3 is CASSGGAAVAYEQYF. CDR3 sequence (DNA): TGTGCCAGCAGTGGGGGGGCCGCGGTGGCTTACGAGCAGTACTTC.

On this clonotype itself: A single base separates this from a much larger clone, so it may be a read error. The chain recombines TRBV29-1 with TRBJ2-3; tentatively, D is TRBD2 (6 bases). Germline assignment: CDR1 SQVTM and CDR2 ANQGSEA. This CDR3 is built from 12 residues. V lost 3 bases, J lost 8 bases, and 12 bases lay in between. The CDR3 reads CSVERGSGTQYF. CDR3 in DNA: TGCAGCGTTGAGCGGGGATCAGGTACGCAGTATTTT.

The genes are TRBV7-3 and TRBJ2-6; no reliable D call. This CDR3 comprises 14 residues. Trimming removed 4 bases from V and 1 base from J, with 5 bases in between. Germline lookup yields CDR1 SGHTA and CDR2 FQGTGA. The CDR3 sequence is CASSYKSGANVLTF. The CDR3 nucleotides are TGTGCCAGCAGCTACAAGTCTGGGGCCAACGTCCTGACTTTC.

The chain combines TRBV20-1 with TRBJ1-1, with D unresolved. CDR1 is DFQATT and CDR2 is SNEGSKA in the germline V gene (reference sequence). Trimming shortened V by 2 bases and J by 5 bases, and 9 bases separated the two germline ends. This CDR3 is built from 12 residues. CDR3 nucleotide sequence: TGCAGTGCTAGAAGTCGGGGAACTGAAGCTTTCTTT. Amino acids: CSARSRGTEAFF.

This clonotype has at least ten counts. The chain employs TRBV20-1 and TRBJ2-5; TRBD2 might be the D (6 bases). The CDR3 loop spans 15 amino acids. V lost 1 base and J 0 bases, leaving 12 bases between the germline ends. Germline V gives CDR1 DFQATT, CDR2 SNEGSKA (reference sequence). DNA of the CDR3: TGCAGTGCTAGAGGATTAGCGGCTTACCAAGAGACCCAGTACTTC. It is translated as CSARGLAAYQETQYF.

This clonotype turned up a few times. The V gene is TRBV29-1, the J gene TRBJ1-3; D ambiguous. Trimming took off 4 bases at V and 1 base at J, with 17 bases between the two ends. The CDR3 spans 16 residues. Per the germline V gene, CDR1 is SQVTM and CDR2 is ANQGSEA. CDR3 in amino acids: CSVVRSEHRSGNTIYF. The CDR3 nucleotides read TGCAGCGTTGTTCGTTCGGAACATCGGTCTGGAAACACCATATATTTT.

This clonotype was observed many times. The chain couples TRBV7-2 to TRBJ2-3, with a weak D call TRBD2 (6 bases). The CDR3 loop spans 15 amino acids. Germline CDR1 SGHTA, CDR2 FQGNSA. V was cut by 5 bases and J by 2 bases, with 14 bases left in between. The CDR3 bases are TGTGCCAGCAGCCAACCGGGACTTGCCACAGATACGCAGTATTTT. Translation gives CASSQPGLATDTQYF.

This clonotype has ten or more counts. The gene calls are TRBV7-3 and TRBJ2-6; 7 bases map to TRBD1. J was trimmed by 3 bases and V by 5 bases; bases with no gene match: 4. This CDR3 contains 15 residues. The germline V gene has CDR1 SGHTA and CDR2 FQGTGA. The CDR3 loop reads CASSPRQGGANVLTF. Written as DNA, the CDR3 is TGTGCCAGCAGCCCCCGACAGGGTGGGGCCAACGTCCTGACTTTC.

The rearrangement links TRBV11-2 to TRBJ1-1; D remains unclear. Trimming cost V 5 bases and J 7 bases, with 17 bases left between them. CDR1 is SGHAT, CDR2 FQNNGV, per germline. This CDR3 is built from 14 residues. CDR3 in DNA: TGTGCCAGCAGCCCGAGAGCCGGGATGGGTGAAGCTTTCTTT. This codes for CASSPRAGMGEAFF.

V is TRBV20-1 and J is TRBJ2-1; the D is unclear. CDR1 and CDR2 from the germline V gene are DFQATT and SNEGSKA (reference sequence). The CDR3 extends over 14 amino acids. Trimming shortened V by 3 bases and J by 0 bases, and 9 bases separated the two germline ends. CDR3 sequence reads: CSARGPSSYNEQFF. CDR3 sequence (DNA): TGCAGTGCTAGGGGTCCCAGCTCCTACAATGAGCAGTTCTTC.

This clonotype was found a few times. The chain has TRBV19 and TRBJ1-5; D is perhaps TRBD1 (6 bases). Deletions cut 5 bases from V and 5 bases from J, with 10 bases between. CDR1 is LNHDA, CDR2 SQIVND, per germline (reference sequence). The length of the CDR3 is 13 residues. In DNA form, the CDR3 reads TGTGCCAGTAGTGGAAACAGGGATCAGCCCCAGCATTTT. It codes for CASSGNRDQPQHF.

The chain links TRBV12-5 to TRBJ2-2; D not resolved. The length of the CDR3 is 14 residues. Trimming stripped 7 bases from V and 1 base from J, with 10 bases between. Germline CDR1 reads LGHNT; CDR2 reads FRNRAP. The CDR3 here is CASAKDGNTGELFF. In DNA form, the CDR3 reads TGTGCTAGTGCCAAGGACGGGAACACCGGGGAGCTGTTTTTT.

The chain recombines TRBV20-1 with TRBJ2-1, with TRBD2 matching over 11 bases. Germline lookup yields CDR1 DFQATT and CDR2 SNEGSKA (reference sequence). The CDR3 runs 14 residues. J gave up 9 bases and V 2 bases, and 6 bases lay outside the gene matches. Written as DNA, the CDR3 is TGCAGTGCTAGACCTGGGCTAGCGGGGGGTGAGCAGTTCTTC. As protein: CSARPGLAGGEQFF.

This clonotype was picked up many times. This sequence joins TRBV11-2 and TRBJ2-3; unclear D gene. The V and J ends lost 0 bases and 6 bases respectively, with 4 bases between them. There are 12 residues in the CDR3. Germline V lookup: CDR1 SGHAT, CDR2 FQNNGV. The CDR3 DNA is TGTGCCAGCAGCTTAGATATGGATACGCAGTATTTT. Encoded protein: CASSLDMDTQYF.

Ten or more counts support this clonotype. The chain joins TRBV2 to TRBJ2-7; 11 nucleotides line up with TRBD2. V gave up 10 bases and J gave up 3 bases; unmatched junction bases: 8. Germline V gene data show CDR1 as SNHLY and CDR2 as FYNNEI. The CDR3 is made up of 14 amino acids. Here the CDR3 DNA reads TGTGCCAACAATCTAGCGGGGGGAGACTACGAGCAGTACTTC. The encoded protein is CANNLAGGDYEQYF.

In this sample, this clonotype turned up a few times. The chain links TRBV5-1 to TRBJ2-3; D is unclear. Between the trimmed V and J ends, which lost 4 bases and 5 bases, there was a span of 5 bases. Germline CDR1 is SGHRS and CDR2 is YFSETQ. This CDR3 has 11 amino acids. The DNA for the CDR3 is TGCGCCAGCAGCCCGGGAGATACGCAGTATTTT. Amino acid sequence: CASSPGDTQYF.

This clonotype was observed a few times. The chain recombines TRBV7-3 with TRBJ1-1; 8 bases are shared with TRBD1. This CDR3 has 15 residues. Germline V CDR1 and CDR2: SGHTA, FQGTGA. V trimming: 5 bases; J trimming: 1 base; junction bases outside the gene matches: 6. This CDR3 is CASSNDRGTNTEAFF. For the CDR3, the DNA is TGTGCCAGCAGCAATGACAGGGGAACGAACACTGAAGCTTTCTTT.

The J gene is TRBJ1-1, the V gene TRBV18, with D perhaps matching TRBD1 (5 bases). The germline V gene encodes CDR1 KGHSH and CDR2 LQKENI. V dropped 1 base and J dropped 8 bases, with 14 bases sitting between them. This CDR3 spans 14 amino acids. CDR3 bases: TGTGCCAGCTCACCACTGGGGGGTCTGGACGAAGCTTTCTTT. Residues: CASSPLGGLDEAFF.

The rearrangement joins TRBV7-9 to TRBJ1-5; no definite D call. From germline, CDR1 is SEHNR and CDR2 FQNEAQ (reference sequence). The V gene lost 1 base and the J gene lost 4 bases, with 5 bases spanning the gap. This CDR3 has 13 amino acids. The CDR3 DNA follows: TGTGCCAGCAGCTTAGTTGGGAATCAGCCCCAGCATTTT. Its protein product is CASSLVGNQPQHF.

The chain carries TRBV6-2 or TRBV6-3 and TRBJ1-2; D unclear. Trimming took off 2 bases at V and 0 bases at J, with 16 bases between the two ends. Germline CDR1 MNHEY, CDR2 SVGEGT. The CDR3 extends over 17 amino acids. The CDR3 DNA sequence: TGTGCCAGCAGTTACGAGGAAGGGAGGACTTCTAACTATGGCTACACCTTC. It translates to CASSYEEGRTSNYGYTF.

This clonotype was counted many times. The chain has TRBV18 and TRBJ1-5; TRBD1 matches 7 bases. Trimming cost V 2 bases and J 3 bases; bases outside gene matches: 7. Germline V gene sequence: CDR1 KGHSH, CDR2 LQKENI. This CDR3 contains 16 residues. CDR3 sequence (DNA): TGTGCCAGCTCACCAAAGAACAGGGGACTCAATCAGCCCCAGCATTTT. The encoded protein is CASSPKNRGLNQPQHF.

This clonotype has just a few counts. The chain carries TRBV7-9 and TRBJ2-2; 9 bases match TRBD1. The V segment lost 5 bases and the J segment 2 bases; nucleotides outside the gene matches: 6. The CDR3 has 16 residues. Germline CDR1 and CDR2: SEHNR and FQNEAQ (reference sequence). The DNA of the CDR3 is TGTGCCAGCAGCCCGTACAGGGGGCGTAACACCGGGGAGCTGTTTTTT. Its protein is CASSPYRGRNTGELFF.

In its sample, this clonotype was seen many times. The gene calls are TRBV10-1 and TRBJ2-3, with D uncertain. Germline loops: CDR1 WNHNN, CDR2 SYGVQD (reference sequence). This CDR3 contains 11 residues. The germline V and J ends were trimmed by 9 bases and 4 bases, with 8 bases remaining between them. Here the CDR3 DNA reads TGCGCCAGGAACAGTTCAGATACGCAGTATTTT. The encoded protein is CARNSSDTQYF.

The chain joins TRBV10-3 to TRBJ2-7, with TRBD2 matching 13 bases. The V gene end was trimmed by 3 bases and the J gene end by 6 bases; junction bases not matched to a gene: 5. From germline, CDR1 is ENHRY and CDR2 SYGVKD. CDR3 size: 15 residues. The CDR3 DNA reads as TGTGCCATCAGTGACACGACTAGCGGGAGGCTCGAGCAGTACTTC. Its translation: CAISDTTSGRLEQYF.

The genes are TRBV12-3 or TRBV12-4 and TRBJ2-3; TRBD2 matches at 12 bases. Unmatched junction bases numbered 9, after V lost 6 bases and J lost 8 bases. The CDR3 totals 15 residues. CDR3 sequence (DNA): TGTGCCAGCAGCCCTGACCGACTAGCGGGAGCTACGCAGTATTTT. Encoded protein: CASSPDRLAGATQYF.

The DNA for the CDR3 is TGTGCCAGTAGTAAATCCGACAGGAACGGCTACACCTTC. The encoded protein is CASSKSDRNGYTF. The chain has TRBV19 and TRBJ1-2, with D possibly TRBD1 on 6 matching bases. The germline gives CDR1 LNHDA, CDR2 SQIVND (reference sequence). With 4 bases removed from V and 8 bases from J, the gap between germline ends came to 14 bases. This CDR3 contains 13 residues.

In this sample, this clonotype turned up a few times. The chain employs TRBV20-1 and TRBJ2-3, with no clear D. Trimming took 3 bases from V and 5 from J, leaving 12 bases between them. The CDR3 runs 13 residues. CDR1 DFQATT and CDR2 SNEGSKA come from the germline V gene (reference sequence). The CDR3 sequence is CSASVPGVDTQYF. The CDR3, as DNA: TGCAGTGCTAGCGTGCCGGGTGTAGATACGCAGTATTTT.

This clonotype was observed many times. The chain employs TRBV10-1 and TRBJ2-3, with a tentative D call TRBD1 (5 bases). Deletions cut 3 bases from V and 1 base from J, with 5 bases between. CDR1 is WNHNN, CDR2 SYGVQD, per germline (reference sequence). This CDR3 has 13 residues. CDR3 sequence reads: CASSEGGTDTQYF. CDR3 nucleotide sequence: TGCGCCAGCAGTGAAGGGGGCACAGATACGCAGTATTTT.

This clonotype came up a few times. This chain links TRBV3-1 with TRBJ2-7; 11 bases align to TRBD2. The CDR3 is 16 amino acids. Per germline, CDR1 LGHDT and CDR2 YNNKEL (reference sequence). Trimming at V came to 0 bases and at J to 10 bases, leaving 11 bases not matched to a gene. CDR3 protein: CASSQELAGVLPPQYF. CDR3 nucleotides: TGTGCCAGCAGCCAAGAACTAGCGGGAGTCCTCCCCCCCCAGTACTTC.

This clonotype was detected ten times or more. This chain joins TRBV7-2 and TRBJ2-7; 13 bases line up with TRBD2. Per the germline V gene, CDR1 is SGHTA and CDR2 is FQGNSA. The CDR3 spans 14 residues. V lost 1 base, J lost 11 bases, and 5 bases stayed unmatched. The CDR3 reads CASSLGTSGGTEYF. DNA for the CDR3: TGTGCCAGCAGCTTAGGGACTAGCGGGGGTACGGAGTACTTC.